This T cell receptor (beta chain) comes out of a study of blood T cells in healthy people across ages. Then a second PCR, running about 6 to 12 cycles, was carried out with a sample-barcoded 5' primer and a J-beta primer mix. Tags on each cDNA molecule came from a template-switch adaptor with 12 random nucleotides. TCRdb reanalysed the 5' RACE reads using MiXCR and keeps one entry per CDR3 protein. The sample records some 1.8 million distinct CDR3 sequences, more than 35% being singletons. Of note for this clonotype: Its antigen is undetermined.

The germline CDR1 and CDR2 sequences are SGHTA and FQGTGA. This CDR3 region has 16 residues. With V trimmed by 2 bases and J by 1 base, 3 bases remained unmatched. Study observations and caveats: Roughly linear age-related decline in beta diversity appeared, significant by age around 36. Expanded clonotype shifts may have been confounded, as the donors had an unknown CMV status. Diversity estimates from one million T cells were considered underestimates.

The source is a human donor in good health. This chain uses TRBV7-3 with TRBJ1-3; 9 bases align to TRBD1. Sequencing used blood. The CDR3 nucleotides are TGTGCCAGCAGCTTAGGGACAGGGAGTTCTGGAAACACCATATATTTT. Its translation: CASSLGTGSSGNTIYF.